One T cell receptor (beta chain) is described in this entry. Its target is unknown. TCRdb's table, derived via immunoSEQ multiplex PCR, lists solely in-frame clones and lacks some. Among nearly 110,000 clones listed, about 85% were seen once. The sample originates from a study of T cell responses to AZD1222 COVID-19 vaccine. Regarding the study as a whole: The sample set comprised mostly white British donors with more females, and clonal diversity was possibly underestimated. Repertoires were obtained solely post-peak T cell response.

Doses given second, at about 4 or about 12 weeks, were pooled. The sequencing here drew on peripheral blood, taken 28 days after the second AZD1222 dose. The source is an adult who received the AZD1222 COVID-19 vaccine.

This CDR3 is CASSQEGKALHF. CDR3 coding DNA: TGTGCCAGCAGCCAAGAGGGGAAGGCCCTCCACTTT. The rearrangement links TRBV3-1 (or the pseudogene TRBV3-2) to TRBJ1-6; D remains ambiguous. V lost 0 bases, J lost 14 bases, and 8 bases lay in between. Looked up from germline, CDR1 is LGHDT and CDR2 is YNNKEL (reference sequence). This CDR3 region has 12 residues.